The 2 T cell receptor beta chains below come from one sample, sequenced in a study of CD8+CD57+ T cells in acquired aplastic anemia. Genomic DNA, the template, was used for profiling of the TCR beta VDJ and CDR3. A single record per CDR3 protein comes from TCRdb applying MiXCR to the reads. The sample carries under 75,000 distinct CDR3 sequences, approximately 51% recorded once. The sample was sorted CD4+, CD8+, or CD8+CD57+ T cells (not recorded which) from PBMCs. Source of these receptors: a human donor in good health, serving as a control.

This clonotype has at least ten counts. The chain recombines TRBV5-1 with TRBJ1-1; 7 bases match TRBD1. V dropped 4 bases and J dropped 4; count of bases not matched to a gene: 4. The germline gives CDR1 SGHRS, CDR2 YFSETQ. The CDR3 totals 13 residues. The DNA of the CDR3 is TGCGCCAGCAGCCTGACAGGGCGCACTGAAGCTTTCTTT. Its protein is CASSLTGRTEAFF.

This clonotype was observed at least ten times. The gene calls are TRBV7-9 and TRBJ2-7; the match to TRBD2 covers 10 bases. V lost 4 bases and J lost 2; bases outside the gene matches: 5. The CDR3 has 15 amino acids. Germline CDR1 is SEHNR and CDR2 is FQNEAQ (reference sequence). The CDR3: CASSSGLAATYEQYF. The CDR3 DNA is TGTGCCAGCAGCTCCGGACTAGCGGCAACCTACGAGCAGTACTTC.